Following are 12 T cell receptor beta chains from one sample sequenced in a study of graft-versus-host responses after intestinal transplantation. These TCRs are of unknown antigen specificity. The data were produced by immunoSEQ multiplex PCR, yet TCRdb's version contains in-frame clones alone and is incomplete. The sample includes fewer than 95,000 clones, about 93% seen only once; the top ten take approximately 2%. The sequencing used unstimulated CD8+ T cells sorted from spleen or lymph node cells, collected before intestinal transplant. These receptors were obtained from a human donor who received an intestinal transplant.

The chain links TRBV4-3 to TRBJ2-1; a possible D gene is TRBD1 (6 bases). Deletions cut 2 bases from V and 5 bases from J, with 16 bases between. There are 16 residues in the CDR3. From germline, CDR1 is LGHNA and CDR2 YSLEER. The CDR3 DNA sequence: TGCGCCAGCAGCCAACTAAACCGGGACACCAACAATGAGCAGTTCTTC. Its translation: CASSQLNRDTNNEQFF.

The chain recombines TRBV19 with TRBJ2-1, with 12 positions matching TRBD2. Trimming took 5 bases from V and 6 from J; bases not matched to a gene: 5. The CDR3 has 15 amino acids. Germline V gives CDR1 LNHDA, CDR2 SQIVND (reference sequence). The CDR3, as DNA: TGTGCCAGTAGTGGGGGACTAGCGGGTCCCAATGAGCAGTTCTTC. Its translation: CASSGGLAGPNEQFF.

This chain joins TRBV5-1 and TRBJ2-2; the match to TRBD1 covers 8 bases. The J segment lost 4 bases and the V segment lost 2 bases, leaving 7 bases of the junction unmatched. The germline CDR1 and CDR2 sequences are SGHRS and YFSETQ. The CDR3 consists of 16 residues. CDR3 loop: CASSFLGDRSTGELFF. CDR3 DNA sequence: TGCGCCAGCAGCTTCCTCGGGGACAGGAGCACCGGGGAGCTGTTTTTT. Full variable domain (remainder filled in from reference TRBV5-1 and TRBJ2-2): KAGVTQTPRYLIKTRGQQVTLSCSPISGHRSVSWYQQTPGQGLQFLFEYFSETQRNKGNFPGRFSGRQFSNSRSEMNVSTLELGDSALYLCASSFLGDRSTGELFFGEGSRLTVL.

Turning to this clone: The identical CDR3 is also encoded by other nucleotide sequences in the sample. This chain joins TRBV6-1 and TRBJ2-7; 7 positions agree with TRBD1. V lost 4 bases to trimming and J lost 2 bases; unmatched junction nucleotides: 2. CDR1 is MNHNS, CDR2 SASEGT, per germline. The CDR3 loop spans 13 amino acids. CDR3 residues: CASSAGTAYEQYF. In nucleotides, the CDR3 is TGTGCCAGCAGTGCGGGGACAGCCTACGAGCAGTACTTC.

The CDR3 sequence: CASSTRTGGEQYF. DNA for the CDR3: TGCGCCAGCAGCACAAGAACAGGGGGCGAGCAGTACTTC. J is TRBJ2-7 and V is TRBV5-1, with TRBD1 identical over 8 bases. This CDR3 spans 13 amino acids. Losses at the gene ends were 4 bases for V and 6 bases for J; bases not matched to a gene: 6. Germline V lookup: CDR1 SGHRS, CDR2 YFSETQ.

The chain combines TRBV7-6 with TRBJ2-2; a weak D match, TRBD1 (5 bases). The CDR3 loop spans 15 amino acids. The V and J ends lost 5 bases and 4 bases respectively, with 14 bases between them. Germline values: CDR1 SGHVS, CDR2 FNYEAQ. The CDR3 loop reads CASSAQASGTGELFF. CDR3 nucleotide sequence: TGTGCCAGCAGCGCACAGGCCTCGGGCACCGGGGAGCTGTTTTTT. The whole variable domain, remainder taken from reference TRBV7-6 and TRBJ2-2, is GAGVSQSPRYKVTKRGQDVALRCDPISGHVSLYWYRQALGQGPEFLTYFNYEAQQDKSGLPNDRFSAERPEGSISTLTIQRTEQRDSAMYRCASSAQASGTGELFFGEGSRLTVL.

V is TRBV7-9 and J is TRBJ1-2, with 9 bases that match TRBD1. Germline V lookup: CDR1 SEHNR, CDR2 FQNEAQ (reference sequence). J lost 3 bases, V lost 6 bases, and 8 bases had no gene match. This CDR3 is built from 15 residues. Here the CDR3 DNA reads TGTGCCAGCAGTCGGACAGGGGTCCAAGACTATGGCTACACCTTC. It encodes CASSRTGVQDYGYTF.

This sequence joins TRBV9 and TRBJ1-5; no clear D gene. Trimming removed 4 bases from V and 5 bases from J, with 13 bases in between. Germline V gene data show CDR1 as SGDLS and CDR2 as YYNGEE. The CDR3 has 14 amino acids. CDR3 nucleotide sequence: TGTGCCAGCAGCCAGGTGGGAGGTGATCAGCCCCAGCATTTT. It is translated as CASSQVGGDQPQHF.

The rearrangement links TRBV19 to TRBJ1-2, with D possibly matching TRBD1 (5 bases). The germline CDR1 and CDR2 sequences are LNHDA and SQIVND (reference sequence). The CDR3 contains 14 residues. V lost 7 bases to trimming and J lost 4 bases, with 16 bases between them. The CDR3 nucleotides are TGTGCCAGTACCCTCTCCAGGGATAGCTATGGCTACACCTTC. This codes for CASTLSRDSYGYTF.

This clone was observed a single time. This rearrangement joins TRBV11-2 to TRBJ2-6, with TRBD1 matching over 8 bases. CDR1 is SGHAT and CDR2 is FQNNGV in the germline V gene. V was pared by 1 base and J by 2 bases, with 10 bases of the junction left unmatched. The length of the CDR3 is 19 residues. The CDR3 is CASSLVLGGQVPGANVLTF. Here the CDR3 DNA reads TGTGCCAGCAGCTTAGTTTTGGGGGGACAGGTCCCTGGGGCCAACGTCCTGACTTTC.

The J gene is TRBJ2-3, the V gene TRBV10-3; the D gene is possibly TRBD2 (5 bases). V lost 3 bases and J 0 bases, leaving 13 bases between the germline ends. Germline V gene data show CDR1 as ENHRY and CDR2 as SYGVKD. The CDR3 loop spans 16 amino acids. Written as DNA, the CDR3 is TGTGCCATCAGTGAAGGCTTCGGGAAAAGCACAGATACGCAGTATTTT. Residues: CAISEGFGKSTDTQYF.

The chain employs TRBV5-8 and TRBJ1-5; D is perhaps TRBD1 (5 bases). The germline V and J ends were trimmed by 4 bases and 1 base, with 12 bases remaining between them. The germline CDR1 and CDR2 sequences are SGHTS and YDEGEE. The CDR3 runs 15 residues. The DNA of the CDR3 is TGTGCCAGCAGCCCGGACAATAGGAGCAATCAGCCCCAGCATTTT. Translated: CASSPDNRSNQPQHF.